This TCR beta chain was recorded in a study of blood T cell dynamics during melanoma immunotherapy. About the research overall: Standard first-line treatment here was pembrolizumab or nivolumab plus ipilimumab in metastatic melanoma.

Clones were sequenced by immunoSEQ multiplex PCR, and TCRdb holds only the in-frame ones, with some missing. The sample comprises several thousand clones, roughly 90% of which are singletons, and approximately 5.1% rests with the top ten. Time point meaning: week 3, after first cycle of checkpoint inhibitor. This CDR3 region has 15 residues. V shed 5 bases and J 2 bases; nucleotides not matched to a gene: 5. Germline values: CDR1 MNHNY, CDR2 SVGAGI (reference sequence). This chain joins TRBV6-6 and TRBJ1-5, with 8 bases matching TRBD1. Sequenced here: blood, sampled from a patient treated with checkpoint blockade. This sequence was found in a human donor with melanoma. CDR3 sequence (DNA): TGTGCCAGCAGTCCTCAGGGGGCGGGCAATCAGCCCCAGCATTTT. The encoded protein is CASSPQGAGNQPQHF.